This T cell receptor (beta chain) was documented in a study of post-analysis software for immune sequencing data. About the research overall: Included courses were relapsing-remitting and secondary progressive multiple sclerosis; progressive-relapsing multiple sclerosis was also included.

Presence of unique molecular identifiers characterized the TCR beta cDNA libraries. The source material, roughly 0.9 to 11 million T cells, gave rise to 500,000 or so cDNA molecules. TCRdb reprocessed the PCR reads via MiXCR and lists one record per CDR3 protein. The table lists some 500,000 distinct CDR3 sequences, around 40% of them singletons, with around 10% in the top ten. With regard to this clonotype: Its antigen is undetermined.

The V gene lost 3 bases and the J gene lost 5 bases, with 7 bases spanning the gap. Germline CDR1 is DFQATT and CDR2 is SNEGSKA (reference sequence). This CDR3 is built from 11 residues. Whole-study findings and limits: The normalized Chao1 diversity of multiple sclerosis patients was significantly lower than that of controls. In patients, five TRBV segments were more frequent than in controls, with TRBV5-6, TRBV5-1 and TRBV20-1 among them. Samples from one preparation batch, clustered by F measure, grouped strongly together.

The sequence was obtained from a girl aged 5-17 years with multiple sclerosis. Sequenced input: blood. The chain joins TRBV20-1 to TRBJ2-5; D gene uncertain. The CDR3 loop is CSARHGETQYF. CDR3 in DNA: TGCAGTGCTAGGCATGGGGAGACCCAGTACTTC.